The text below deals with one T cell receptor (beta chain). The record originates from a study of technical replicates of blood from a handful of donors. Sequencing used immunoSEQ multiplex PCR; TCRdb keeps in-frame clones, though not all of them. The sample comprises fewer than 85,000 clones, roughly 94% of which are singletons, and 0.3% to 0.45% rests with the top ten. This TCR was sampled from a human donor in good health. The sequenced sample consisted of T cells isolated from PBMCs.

CDR3 region: CASSPLSGASGEDTQYF. The CDR3 coding sequence is TGTGCCAGCAGCCCTTTGAGTGGGGCTAGCGGGGAAGATACGCAGTATTTT. The rearrangement uses TRBV11-3 and TRBJ2-3; 9 bases are a match to TRBD2. The ends lost 5 bases at V and 5 bases at J; junction bases unmatched: 14. The CDR3 totals 17 residues. CDR1 SGHNT and CDR2 YENEEA come from the germline V gene. Full variable domain (outside the CDR3, taken from reference TRBV11-3 and TRBJ2-3): EAGVVQSPRYKIIEKKQPVAFWCNPISGHNTLYWYLQNLGQGPELLIRYENEEAVDDSQLPKDRFSAERLKGVDSTLKIQPAELGDSAVYLCASSPLSGASGEDTQYFGPGTRLTVL.